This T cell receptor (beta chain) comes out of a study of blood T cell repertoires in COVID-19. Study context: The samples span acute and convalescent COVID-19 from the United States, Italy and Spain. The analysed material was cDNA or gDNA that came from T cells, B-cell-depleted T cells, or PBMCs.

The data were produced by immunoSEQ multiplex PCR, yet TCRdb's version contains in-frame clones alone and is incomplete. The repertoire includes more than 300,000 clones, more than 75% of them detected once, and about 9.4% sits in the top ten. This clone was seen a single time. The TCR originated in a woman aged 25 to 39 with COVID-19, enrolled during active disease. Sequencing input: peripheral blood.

CDR3 sequence (DNA): TGTGCCAGCAGTGCCCGACCGGGACAGGAGCGAGGGGAAAAACTGTTTTTT. Its protein is CASSARPGQERGEKLFF. This chain joins TRBV6-1 and TRBJ1-4; 8 positions match TRBD1. The J segment lost 8 bases and the V segment lost 4 bases, leaving 15 bases of the junction unmatched. Germline V lookup: CDR1 MNHNS, CDR2 SASEGT. CDR3 length: 17 amino acids.